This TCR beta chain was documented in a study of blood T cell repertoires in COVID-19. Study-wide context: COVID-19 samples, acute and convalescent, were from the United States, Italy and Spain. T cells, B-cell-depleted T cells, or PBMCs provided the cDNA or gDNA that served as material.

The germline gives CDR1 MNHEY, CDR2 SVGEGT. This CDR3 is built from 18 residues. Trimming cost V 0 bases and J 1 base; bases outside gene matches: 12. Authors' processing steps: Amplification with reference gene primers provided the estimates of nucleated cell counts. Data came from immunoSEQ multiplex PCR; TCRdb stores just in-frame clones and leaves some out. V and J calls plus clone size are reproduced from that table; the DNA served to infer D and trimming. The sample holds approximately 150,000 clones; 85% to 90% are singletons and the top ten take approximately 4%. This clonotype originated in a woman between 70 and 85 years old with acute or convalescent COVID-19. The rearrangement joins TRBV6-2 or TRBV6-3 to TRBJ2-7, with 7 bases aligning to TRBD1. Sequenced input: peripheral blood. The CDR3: CASSYSTGPGGGSYEQYF. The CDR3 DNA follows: TGTGCCAGCAGTTACTCCACCGGTCCAGGGGGTGGGTCCTACGAGCAGTACTTC.